This record concerns one T cell receptor beta chain sequence. The sample originates from a study of CD8 T cells in Susac syndrome. Trimming removed 3 bases at V and 2 bases at J, with 10 bases between. This CDR3 spans 14 amino acids. CDR1 and CDR2 from the germline V gene are SNHLY and FYNNEI. Reverse transcription used roughly 0.45 to 1 ug RNA and random hexamers. TCRdb re-called the immunoSEQ multiplex PCR reads through MiXCR, storing one row per CDR3 protein. The data contain under 550,000 distinct CDR3 sequences, 75% to 90% of them seen just once; the ten biggest clones take up approximately 0.11%.

This receptor was obtained from a human donor with multiple sclerosis. The chain employs TRBV2 and TRBJ2-5; the D is unclear. Material: CD8+ T cells from PBMCs. The chain's CDR3 is CASSDEPGQETQYF. In nucleotides, the CDR3 is TGTGCCAGCAGTGACGAGCCCGGACAAGAGACCCAGTACTTC. Full variable domain (missing parts from reference TRBV2 and TRBJ2-5): EPEVTQTPSHQVTQMGQEVILRCVPISNHLYFYWYRQILGQKVEFLVSFYNNEISEKSEIFDDQFSVERPDGSNFTLKIRSTKLEDSAMYFCASSDEPGQETQYFGPGTRLLVL.